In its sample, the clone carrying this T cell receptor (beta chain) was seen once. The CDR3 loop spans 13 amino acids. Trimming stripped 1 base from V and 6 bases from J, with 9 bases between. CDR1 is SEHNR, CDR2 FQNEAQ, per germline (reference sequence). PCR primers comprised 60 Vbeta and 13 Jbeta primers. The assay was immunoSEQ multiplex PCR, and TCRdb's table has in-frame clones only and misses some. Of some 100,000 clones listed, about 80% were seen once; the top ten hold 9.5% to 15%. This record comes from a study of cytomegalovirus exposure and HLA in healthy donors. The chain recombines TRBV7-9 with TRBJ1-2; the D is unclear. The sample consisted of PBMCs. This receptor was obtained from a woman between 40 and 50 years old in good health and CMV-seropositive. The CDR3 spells CASSLDGLDGYTF. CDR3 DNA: TGTGCCAGCAGCTTAGACGGGTTAGATGGCTACACCTTC.